A selection of T cell receptor beta chains follows, all from one sample in a study of OX40 agonist ivuxolimab in advanced cancers. TCRdb's copy holds only in-frame clones and misses some; the assay was immunoSEQ multiplex PCR. The data contain fewer than 90,000 clones, approximately 86% of them singletons. The material was CD4+ or CD8+ T cells sorted from blood, obtained in a trial of the OX40 agonist ivuxolimab. All receptors come from an adult with an advanced solid tumor such as melanoma, head and neck, liver or kidney cancer. CDR3s include the opening cysteine and the closing phenylalanine or tryptophan. D genes are given only for firm matches. Rows give clone size only sometimes, using once, few, many, or a class for an expanded clone.

CDR3 DNA,CDR3 protein,clone size,V gene,J gene,D gene
TGTGCCAGCAGTTTCCGCAGGGGAGATGGCTACACCTTC,CASSFRRGDGYTF,NA,TRBV27,TRBJ1-2,NA
TGTGCCAGCAGTGAAGAGGAAGGGTTCTCCGAGACCCAGTACTTC,CASSEEEGFSETQYF,NA,TRBV2,TRBJ2-5,NA
TGTGCCAGCAGCCACGGACAGGGGAATCAGCCCCAGCATTTT,CASSHGQGNQPQHF,once,TRBV7-2,TRBJ1-5,TRBD1
TGTGCCAGCAGCAAACTAGCGGGAGGATGGAATGAGCAGTTCTTC,CASSKLAGGWNEQFF,NA,TRBV6-5,TRBJ2-1,TRBD2
TGCGCCAGCAGCCAAGAAGGGTGGGCGGAAGAGACCCAGTACTTC,CASSQEGWAEETQYF,NA,TRBV4-1,TRBJ2-5,NA
TGTGCCAGTACCTCACAAGGAGAAAACACTGAAGCTTTCTTT,CASTSQGENTEAFF,NA,TRBV9,TRBJ1-1,NA
TGTGCCAGCAGTTTAAGGGGGCGGTCTAGCAATCAGCCCCAGCATTTT,CASSLRGRSSNQPQHF,NA,TRBV28,TRBJ1-5,TRBD1
TGTGCCAGCAGCTTCCGACCCGGGACTGGGGCCAACGTCCTGACTTTC,CASSFRPGTGANVLTF,NA,TRBV7-3,TRBJ2-6,NA
TGTGCCAGCAGCTTGGCCTACCTAGGAACCGATAGCAATCAGCCCCAGCATTTT,CASSLAYLGTDSNQPQHF,once,TRBV5-8,TRBJ1-5,NA
TGTGCCAGCAGCTCTAGCTCTAGCACAGATACGCAGTATTTT,CASSSSSSTDTQYF,NA,TRBV7-8,TRBJ2-3,NA
TGCGCCAGCAGCCCGGCCCCTAGCGGGAACACCGGGGAGCTGTTTTTT,CASSPAPSGNTGELFF,NA,TRBV5-1,TRBJ2-2,TRBD2
TGTGCCAGCAGCTTACGAACCCTTCTCGCGGGGGGCACAGATACGCAGTATTTT,CASSLRTLLAGGTDTQYF,NA,TRBV7-2,TRBJ2-3,TRBD2
TGTGCCAGCAGTTACGGGGATTCTGGAAACACCATATATTTT,CASSYGDSGNTIYF,once,TRBV6-5,TRBJ1-3,NA
TGCAGCGTTGCAGAGTTGAATCAGCCCCAGCATTTT,CSVAELNQPQHF,NA,TRBV29-1,TRBJ1-5,NA
TGTGCCAGTAGTAGGATCTCTGGAAACACCATATATTTT,CASSRISGNTIYF,NA,TRBV19,TRBJ1-3,NA
TGTGCCAGCACCTTAACCGGGGCTCAAAACATTCAGTACTTC,CASTLTGAQNIQYF,NA,TRBV2,TRBJ2-4,NA
TGTGCCAGCAGCATATCACCGAGCTCTGGAAACACCATATATTTT,CASSISPSSGNTIYF,NA,TRBV14,TRBJ1-3,NA